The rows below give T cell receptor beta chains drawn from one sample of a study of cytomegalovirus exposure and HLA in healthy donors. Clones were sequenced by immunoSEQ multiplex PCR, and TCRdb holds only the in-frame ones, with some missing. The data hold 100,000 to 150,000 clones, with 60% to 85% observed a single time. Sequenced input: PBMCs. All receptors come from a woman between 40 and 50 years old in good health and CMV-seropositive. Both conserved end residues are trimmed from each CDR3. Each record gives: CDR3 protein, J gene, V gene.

CDR3: ASSFGRGAELEQY
J: TRBJ2-7
V: TRBV5-1

CDR3: SVVGQGLGTQY
J: TRBJ2-3
V: TRBV29-1

CDR3: ASSQEGSGRTGEQF
J: TRBJ2-1
V: TRBV4-1

CDR3: ASSERHGTGELF
J: TRBJ2-2
V: TRBV2

CDR3: ASSEFAGSYT
J: TRBJ1-2
V: TRBV2

CDR3: ASSLWTRGLTGELF
J: TRBJ2-2
V: TRBV23-1

CDR3: ASTPPSGLAGVGNEQF
J: TRBJ2-1
V: TRBV4-1

CDR3: ASTEDRARTEAF
J: TRBJ1-1
V: TRBV19

CDR3: ASSESSSGFASPPRLYEQY
J: TRBJ2-7
V: TRBV10-1

CDR3: ASSFRTSGFTDTQY
J: TRBJ2-3
V: TRBV5-1

CDR3: ASRPSLQGYEQY
J: TRBJ2-7
V: TRBV7-2

CDR3: ASSRVPYEQY
J: TRBJ2-7
V: TRBV11-3

CDR3: ASNPDRRNSPLH
J: TRBJ1-6
V: TRBV6-1

CDR3: ASSAGGRALGETQY
J: TRBJ2-5
V: TRBV9

CDR3: ASSPGTSGGAGQETQY
J: TRBJ2-5
V: TRBV11-3

CDR3: ASSYGSYRGDTQY
J: TRBJ2-3
V: TRBV6-5

CDR3: ASSLSLSYEQY
J: TRBJ2-7
V: TRBV7-2

CDR3: ASSGRENQPQH
J: TRBJ1-5
V: TRBV7-9

CDR3: ASGLGSGSTDTQY
J: TRBJ2-3
V: TRBV12-5

CDR3: ASSADWDYGYT
J: TRBJ1-2
V: TRBV7-9

CDR3: ASSERASGAYEQY
J: TRBJ2-7
V: TRBV6-1

CDR3: ASSPSSYEQY
J: TRBJ2-7
V: TRBV18

CDR3: ASSVGLGVSSYEQY
J: TRBJ2-7
V: TRBV9

CDR3: ASSRDNEQF
J: TRBJ2-1
V: TRBV9

CDR3: AWNRDSSYNEQF
J: TRBJ2-1
V: TRBV30

CDR3: ASSLGSSGRAGTGELF
J: TRBJ2-2
V: TRBV5-4

CDR3: ASSVAGTRADTQY
J: TRBJ2-3
V: TRBV9

CDR3: ASSTRGTASTNEKLF
J: TRBJ1-4
V: TRBV19

CDR3: ASSMGQASGNTIY
J: TRBJ1-3
V: TRBV5-1

CDR3: ASSLDDRGLNQPQH
J: TRBJ1-5
V: TRBV7-8

CDR3: ASSSQTGGEYNEQF
J: TRBJ2-1
V: TRBV5-1

CDR3: ASSQVGRGSEKLF
J: TRBJ1-4
V: TRBV4-1

CDR3: AWSLGLAGTYEQY
J: TRBJ2-7
V: TRBV30

CDR3: ASSLNQGHKGDTQY
J: TRBJ2-3
V: TRBV5-1

CDR3: ASSQRGGANTGELF
J: TRBJ2-2
V: TRBV9

CDR3: ASSDEGARNNSPLH
J: TRBJ1-6
V: TRBV6-1

CDR3: ASSVGAGTYEQY
J: TRBJ2-7
V: TRBV9

CDR3: ASSFSTHRAADTQY
J: TRBJ2-3
V: TRBV27

CDR3: ASSSYLSNYEQY
J: TRBJ2-7
V: TRBV7-2

CDR3: ASSAVLLYGYT
J: TRBJ1-2
V: TRBV6-1

CDR3: ASRTLSGRRGEQF
J: TRBJ2-1
V: TRBV2

CDR3: ASSLSDTQY
J: TRBJ2-3
V: TRBV7-2

CDR3: ASSAGGTGELF
J: TRBJ2-2
V: TRBV9

CDR3: ASRAGNQPQH
J: TRBJ1-5
V: TRBV27

CDR3: ASSHLRTSGGREQF
J: TRBJ2-1
V: TRBV14

CDR3: ASRPPRGTGIGYT
J: TRBJ1-2
V: TRBV6-5

CDR3: ASSEQVGGIYEQF
J: TRBJ2-1
V: TRBV2

CDR3: ASSFGGARTYT
J: TRBJ1-2
V: TRBV5-6

CDR3: ASSPYGTEAF
J: TRBJ1-1
V: TRBV18

CDR3: ASSPGGPPGYEQY
J: TRBJ2-7
V: TRBV5-1

CDR3: ASAGSGGTGELF
J: TRBJ2-2
V: TRBV7-6

CDR3: ASSEGTSGIDEQF
J: TRBJ2-1
V: TRBV6-4

CDR3: ASSQVSGDTDTQY
J: TRBJ2-3
V: TRBV4-3

CDR3: ASSVRAGASVEQY
J: TRBJ2-7
V: TRBV11-2

CDR3: ASSLVEGGTEAF
J: TRBJ1-1
V: TRBV7-9

CDR3: SGRAGGTDTQY
J: TRBJ2-3
V: TRBV29-1

CDR3: ASSQEGGTGERENEKLF
J: TRBJ1-4
V: TRBV4-1

CDR3: SVVPTGGAEAF
J: TRBJ1-1
V: TRBV29-1

CDR3: ASSLDLTGSSYNEQF
J: TRBJ2-1
V: TRBV11-2